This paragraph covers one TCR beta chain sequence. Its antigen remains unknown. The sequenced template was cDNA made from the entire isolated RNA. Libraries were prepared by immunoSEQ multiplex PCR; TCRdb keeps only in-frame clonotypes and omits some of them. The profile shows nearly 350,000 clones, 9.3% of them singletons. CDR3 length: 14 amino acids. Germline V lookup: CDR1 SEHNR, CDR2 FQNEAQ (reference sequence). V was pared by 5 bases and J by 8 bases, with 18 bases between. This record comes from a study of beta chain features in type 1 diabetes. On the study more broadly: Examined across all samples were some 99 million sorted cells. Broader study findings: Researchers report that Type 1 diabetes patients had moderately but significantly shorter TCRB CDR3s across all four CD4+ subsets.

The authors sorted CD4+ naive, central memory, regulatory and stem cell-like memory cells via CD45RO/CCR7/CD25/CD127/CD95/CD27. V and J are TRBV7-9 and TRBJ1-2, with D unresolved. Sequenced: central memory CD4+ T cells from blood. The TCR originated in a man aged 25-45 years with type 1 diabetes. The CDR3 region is CASSTLGWEGGYTF. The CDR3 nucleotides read TGTGCCAGCAGCACATTGGGGTGGGAGGGAGGCTACACCTTC.